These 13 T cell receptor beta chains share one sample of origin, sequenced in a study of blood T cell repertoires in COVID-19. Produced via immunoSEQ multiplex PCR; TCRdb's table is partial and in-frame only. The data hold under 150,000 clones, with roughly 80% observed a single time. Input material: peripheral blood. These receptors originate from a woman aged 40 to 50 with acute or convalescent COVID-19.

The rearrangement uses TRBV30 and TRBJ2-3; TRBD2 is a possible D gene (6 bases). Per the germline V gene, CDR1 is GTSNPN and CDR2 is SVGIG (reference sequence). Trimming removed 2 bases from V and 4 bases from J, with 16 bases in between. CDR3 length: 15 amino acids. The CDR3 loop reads CAWSLSGVRSDTQYF. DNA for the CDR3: TGTGCCTGGAGTCTTAGCGGCGTACGTTCAGATACGCAGTATTTT. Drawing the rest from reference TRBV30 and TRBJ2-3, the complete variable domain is SQTIHQWPATLVQPVGSPLSLECTVEGTSNPNLYWYRQAAGRGLQLLFYSVGIGQISSEVPQNLSASRPQDRQFILSSKKLLLSDSGFYLCAWSLSGVRSDTQYFGPGTRLTVL.

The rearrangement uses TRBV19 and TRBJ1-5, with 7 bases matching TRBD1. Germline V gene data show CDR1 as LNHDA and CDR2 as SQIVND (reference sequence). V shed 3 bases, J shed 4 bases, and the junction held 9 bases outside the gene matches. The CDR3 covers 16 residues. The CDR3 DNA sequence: TGTGCCAGTAGTATTCTCGGGACAGCCTCTAATCAGCCCCAGCATTTT. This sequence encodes CASSILGTASNQPQHF.

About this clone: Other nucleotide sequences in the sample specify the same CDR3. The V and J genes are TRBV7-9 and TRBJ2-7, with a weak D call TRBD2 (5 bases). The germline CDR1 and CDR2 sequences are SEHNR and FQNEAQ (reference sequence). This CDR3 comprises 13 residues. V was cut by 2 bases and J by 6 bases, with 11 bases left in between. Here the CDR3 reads CASSLTGVGEQYF. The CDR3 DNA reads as TGTGCCAGCAGCTTAACCGGGGTGGGCGAGCAGTACTTC. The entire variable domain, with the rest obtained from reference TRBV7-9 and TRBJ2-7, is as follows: DTGVSQNPRHKITKRGQNVTFRCDPISEHNRLYWYRQTLGQGPEFLTYFQNEAQLEKSRLLSDRFSAERPKGSFSTLEIQRTEQGDSAMYLCASSLTGVGEQYFGPGTRLTVT.

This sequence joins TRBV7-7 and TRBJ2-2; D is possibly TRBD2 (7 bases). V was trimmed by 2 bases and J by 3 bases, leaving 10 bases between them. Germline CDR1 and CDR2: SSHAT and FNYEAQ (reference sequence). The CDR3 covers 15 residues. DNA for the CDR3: TGTGCCAGCAGCTTACTAGGGGGGGACACCGGGGAGCTGTTTTTT. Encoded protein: CASSLLGGDTGELFF. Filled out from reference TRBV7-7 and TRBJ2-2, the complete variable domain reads GAGVSQSPRYKVTKRGQDVTLRCDPISSHATLYWYQQALGQGPEFLTYFNYEAQPDKSGLPSDRFSAERPEGSISTLTIQRTEQRDSAMYRCASSLLGGDTGELFFGEGSRLTVL.

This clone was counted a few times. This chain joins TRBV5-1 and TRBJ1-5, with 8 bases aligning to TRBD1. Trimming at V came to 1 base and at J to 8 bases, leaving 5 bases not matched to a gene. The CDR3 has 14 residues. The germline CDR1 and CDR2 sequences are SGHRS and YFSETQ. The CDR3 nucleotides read TGCGCCAGCAGCTTGACAGGGGGATTGGAGCCCCAGCATTTT. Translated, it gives CASSLTGGLEPQHF.

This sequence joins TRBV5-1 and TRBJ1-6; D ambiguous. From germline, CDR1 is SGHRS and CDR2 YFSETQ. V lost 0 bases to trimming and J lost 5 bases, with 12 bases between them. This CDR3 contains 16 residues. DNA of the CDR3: TGCGCCAGCAGCTTGGGCGGGTTCTCAAATAATTCACCCCTCCACTTT. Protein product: CASSLGGFSNNSPLHF.

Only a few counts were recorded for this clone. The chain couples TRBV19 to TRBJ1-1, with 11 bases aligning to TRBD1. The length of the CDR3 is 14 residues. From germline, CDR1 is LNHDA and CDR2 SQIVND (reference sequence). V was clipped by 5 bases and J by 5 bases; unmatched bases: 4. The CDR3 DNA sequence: TGTGCCAGTAGTGGGGGGACAGGGGGAACTGAAGCTTTCTTT. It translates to CASSGGTGGTEAFF.

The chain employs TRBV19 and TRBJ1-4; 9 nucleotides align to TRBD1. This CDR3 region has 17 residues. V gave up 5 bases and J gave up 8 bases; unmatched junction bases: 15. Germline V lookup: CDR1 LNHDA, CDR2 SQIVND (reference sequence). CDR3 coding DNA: TGTGCCAGTAGTGCCTCCCGGGACAGGGTTTTGTGGGAAAAACTGTTTTTT. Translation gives CASSASRDRVLWEKLFF.

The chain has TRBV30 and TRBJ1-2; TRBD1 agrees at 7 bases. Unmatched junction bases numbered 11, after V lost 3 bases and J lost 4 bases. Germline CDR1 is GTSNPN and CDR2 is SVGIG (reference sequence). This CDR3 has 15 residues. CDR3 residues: CAWRTGPPYLYGYTF. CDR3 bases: TGTGCCTGGAGGACAGGGCCCCCTTACCTCTATGGCTACACCTTC.

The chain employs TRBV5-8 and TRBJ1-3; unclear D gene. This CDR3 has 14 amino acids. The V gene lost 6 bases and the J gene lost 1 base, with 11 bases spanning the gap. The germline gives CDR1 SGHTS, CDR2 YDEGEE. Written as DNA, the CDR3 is TGTGCCAGCAATCCGCGGGGTTCTGGAAACACCATATATTTT. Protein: CASNPRGSGNTIYF.

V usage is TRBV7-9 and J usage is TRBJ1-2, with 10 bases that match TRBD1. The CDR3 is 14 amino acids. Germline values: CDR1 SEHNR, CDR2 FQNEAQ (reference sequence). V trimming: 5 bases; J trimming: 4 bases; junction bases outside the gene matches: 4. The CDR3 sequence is CASSRDRGGYGYTF. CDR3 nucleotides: TGTGCCAGCAGCCGGGACAGGGGTGGCTATGGCTACACCTTC.

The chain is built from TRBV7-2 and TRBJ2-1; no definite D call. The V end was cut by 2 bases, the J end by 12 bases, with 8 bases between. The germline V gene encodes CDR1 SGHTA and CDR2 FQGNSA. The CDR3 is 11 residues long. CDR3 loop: CASSLNWRQFF. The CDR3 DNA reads TGTGCCAGCAGCTTAAATTGGAGGCAGTTCTTC.

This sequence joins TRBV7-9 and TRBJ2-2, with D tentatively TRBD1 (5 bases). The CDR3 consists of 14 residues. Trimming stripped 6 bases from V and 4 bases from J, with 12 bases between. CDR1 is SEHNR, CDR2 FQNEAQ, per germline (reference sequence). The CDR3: CASRAREGTGELFF. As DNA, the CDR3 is TGTGCCAGCAGAGCCAGGGAAGGCACCGGGGAGCTGTTTTTT.